Shown below are 24 T cell receptor beta chains from a single sample sequenced in a study of blood T cell repertoires in COVID-19. Profiling relied on immunoSEQ multiplex PCR, and the TCRdb table lists in-frame clones only, not all of them. The table records over 60,000 clones, around 89% of them present only once. Sequences were obtained from peripheral blood. These receptors were taken from a man between 45 and 60 years old with acute or convalescent COVID-19.

V gene TRBV18 combines with J gene TRBJ2-4; possibly TRBD2 for D (6 bases). V gave up 3 bases and J gave up 4 bases, with 16 bases separating them. The CDR3 loop spans 16 amino acids. Per the germline V gene, CDR1 is KGHSH and CDR2 is LQKENI. CDR3 region: CASSPVQRDSKNIQYF. CDR3 nucleotide sequence: TGTGCCAGCTCACCCGTTCAAAGGGACTCTAAAAACATTCAGTACTTC.

The V gene is TRBV19, the J gene TRBJ1-5; 7 bases align to TRBD1. There are 15 residues in the CDR3. V lost 7 bases to trimming and J lost 2 bases; unmatched junction nucleotides: 8. Germline values: CDR1 LNHDA, CDR2 SQIVND (reference sequence). CDR3 sequence reads: CASTMTGRRNQPQHF. The CDR3 coding sequence is TGTGCCAGTACCATGACAGGGCGACGCAATCAGCCCCAGCATTTT.

This clone came up once. The chain has TRBV3-1 (or the pseudogene TRBV3-2) and TRBJ1-5; D perhaps matches TRBD1 (5 bases). Per the germline V gene, CDR1 is LGHDT and CDR2 is YNNKEL (reference sequence). The CDR3 consists of 18 residues. Trimming pared 8 bases from V and 2 bases from J, leaving 25 bases between. CDR3 nucleotide sequence: TGTGCCAGCCCCAGTCGAATTCCCGGGGGAGATGGCAATCAGCCCCAGCATTTT. It codes for CASPSRIPGGDGNQPQHF.

The chain employs TRBV27 and TRBJ1-3, with 8 bases fitting TRBD1. This CDR3 is built from 14 residues. J was trimmed by 4 bases and V by 5 bases; bases with no gene match: 4. Germline-derived CDR1 and CDR2 are MNHEY and SMNVEV (reference sequence). The CDR3 spells CASSLRGPGNTIYF. In DNA form, the CDR3 reads TGTGCCAGCAGTCTCAGGGGGCCAGGAAACACCATATATTTT.

The gene calls are TRBV19 and TRBJ2-3, with TRBD2 matching over 9 bases. CDR3 size: 16 residues. Per the germline V gene, CDR1 is LNHDA and CDR2 is SQIVND (reference sequence). V gave up 4 bases and J gave up 3 bases; unmatched junction bases: 8. The CDR3 loop is CASSTLAGRRTDTQYF. Written as DNA, the CDR3 is TGTGCCAGTAGTACTCTAGCGGGGCGGAGAACAGATACGCAGTATTTT.

V gene TRBV12-3 or TRBV12-4 combines with J gene TRBJ2-7, with 7 bases fitting TRBD1. J was trimmed by 4 bases and V by 6 bases; bases with no gene match: 3. There are 12 residues in the CDR3. The DNA of the CDR3 is TGTGCCAGCAGCAGGGACAGTTACGAGCAGTACTTC. It specifies CASSRDSYEQYF.

This chain uses TRBV5-1 with TRBJ2-3; D gene unclear. V gave up 0 bases and J gave up 2 bases, with 10 bases separating them. The germline V gene encodes CDR1 SGHRS and CDR2 YFSETQ. The CDR3 is made up of 15 amino acids. The CDR3 region has the DNA TGCGCCAGCAGCTTGGAGATCGCGTACACAGATACGCAGTATTTT. It translates to CASSLEIAYTDTQYF.

This CDR3 reads CASKVNSGVYEQYF. CDR3 bases: TGTGCCAGCAAGGTTAATAGCGGTGTCTACGAGCAGTACTTC. V usage is TRBV2 and J usage is TRBJ2-7; possibly TRBD2 for D (6 bases). V was pared by 7 bases and J by 3 bases, with 16 bases between. Germline V gene sequence: CDR1 SNHLY, CDR2 FYNNEI. This CDR3 has 14 amino acids.

The chain employs TRBV5-5 and TRBJ2-3; D is perhaps TRBD2 (6 bases). CDR1 and CDR2 (germline): SGHKS, YYEKEE (reference sequence). This CDR3 has 14 amino acids. V was trimmed by 7 bases and J by 0 bases, leaving 12 bases between them. The CDR3 is CASGWGVSTDTQYF. In DNA form, the CDR3 reads TGTGCCAGCGGTTGGGGGGTAAGCACAGATACGCAGTATTTT.

The chain employs TRBV7-2 and TRBJ2-2; no clear D. The germline CDR1 and CDR2 sequences are SGHTA and FQGNSA. The germline V and J ends were trimmed by 11 bases and 1 base, with 8 bases remaining between them. The length of the CDR3 is 12 residues. CDR3: CAFSGNTGELFF. In DNA form, the CDR3 reads TGTGCCTTCTCAGGGAACACCGGGGAGCTGTTTTTT.

The chain is built from TRBV11-2 and TRBJ2-7, with D possibly being TRBD2 (5 bases). The CDR3 has 16 residues. From germline, CDR1 is SGHAT and CDR2 FQNNGV. The germline V and J ends were trimmed by 5 bases and 0 bases, with 17 bases remaining between them. The DNA for the CDR3 is TGTGCCAGCAGCCCCATTCGCGGGCCCAACTCCTACGAGCAGTACTTC. Translating it yields CASSPIRGPNSYEQYF.

This clone showed up just once. V gene TRBV7-8 combines with J gene TRBJ2-7, with 7 bases identical to TRBD1. The CDR3 consists of 14 residues. The germline V gene encodes CDR1 SGHVS and CDR2 FQNEAQ. Trimming at V came to 3 bases and at J to 3 bases, leaving 5 bases not matched to a gene. CDR3 in amino acids: CASSFGDSHYEQYF. CDR3 bases: TGTGCCAGCAGCTTTGGGGACAGTCACTACGAGCAGTACTTC.

The rearrangement links TRBV5-1 to TRBJ1-1; D gene uncertain. V was pared by 4 bases and J by 10 bases, with 14 bases between. CDR1 is SGHRS and CDR2 is YFSETQ in the germline V gene. The CDR3 consists of 12 residues. The CDR3 is CASSPGRGSAFF. For the CDR3, the DNA is TGCGCCAGCAGCCCGGGCCGGGGTTCAGCTTTCTTT.

J is TRBJ2-7 and V is TRBV7-9; D ambiguous. CDR1 is SEHNR and CDR2 is FQNEAQ in the germline V gene (reference sequence). This CDR3 is 14 amino acids long. V was cut by 4 bases and J by 4 bases, with 14 bases left in between. The CDR3 region is CASSSRNGAYEQYF. The CDR3 DNA reads TGTGCCAGCAGCTCTAGAAACGGAGCATACGAGCAGTACTTC.

This clone was found once. The chain recombines TRBV5-4 with TRBJ1-3; 8 bases line up with TRBD1. V dropped 4 bases and J dropped 4; count of bases not matched to a gene: 10. The germline gives CDR1 SGHNT, CDR2 YYREEE (reference sequence). The CDR3 runs to 16 residues. CDR3 region: CASSVGQGVGGNTIYF. The CDR3 nucleotides read TGTGCCAGCAGCGTAGGACAGGGCGTTGGAGGAAACACCATATATTTT.

The DNA for the CDR3 is TGTGCCAGCAGGGCCGATAATAGCAATCAGCCCCAGCATTTT. This encodes CASRADNSNQPQHF. The chain carries TRBV6-5 and TRBJ1-5; no definite D call. V lost 6 bases and J lost 0, with 9 bases in between. The germline CDR1 and CDR2 sequences are MNHEY and SVGAGI. This CDR3 region has 14 residues.

This chain links TRBV4-2 with TRBJ2-3, with a weak D call TRBD2 (6 bases). CDR1 is LGHNA and CDR2 is YNFKEQ in the germline V gene. The CDR3 loop spans 14 amino acids. V shed 3 bases and J shed 1 base, with 8 bases lying between them. The CDR3 protein is CASSHRRGTDTQYF. CDR3 in DNA: TGTGCCAGCAGCCATCGGAGGGGCACAGATACGCAGTATTTT.

This chain joins TRBV19 and TRBJ2-7; no clear D. V lost 5 bases and J lost 2, with 16 bases in between. Germline V lookup: CDR1 LNHDA, CDR2 SQIVND (reference sequence). The CDR3 runs to 15 residues. The CDR3 sequence is CASSDGSPLTYEQYF. CDR3 nucleotides: TGTGCCAGTAGTGATGGTAGCCCTCTAACCTACGAGCAGTACTTC.

The V and J genes are TRBV10-3 and TRBJ2-1, with 14 positions matching TRBD2. The trim removed 8 bases at V and 5 bases at J, leaving 11 bases unmatched. The CDR3 has 17 amino acids. Germline V lookup: CDR1 ENHRY, CDR2 SYGVKD. CDR3 coding DNA: TGTGCCATCCGCCCCAGATCGGGACTAGCGGGGGACAATGAGCAGTTCTTC. Its protein product is CAIRPRSGLAGDNEQFF.

The chain is built from TRBV6-5 and TRBJ1-2; no definite D call. The ends were cut back, 0 bases at V and 2 bases at J, with 10 bases in the middle. This CDR3 contains 15 residues. CDR1 MNHEY and CDR2 SVGAGI come from the germline V gene. The CDR3 nucleotides are TGTGCCAGCAGTTACTCGAGGCCAGAGAACTATGGCTACACCTTC. It yields the protein CASSYSRPENYGYTF.

This chain uses TRBV19 with TRBJ2-5, with D possibly matching TRBD1 (6 bases). Germline V CDR1 and CDR2: LNHDA, SQIVND (reference sequence). V lost 5 bases and J lost 0, with 13 bases in between. This CDR3 is 15 amino acids long. CDR3 nucleotides: TGTGCCAGTAGTGGAACAGGGCACTACCAAGAGACCCAGTACTTC. It codes for CASSGTGHYQETQYF.

The J gene is TRBJ1-6, the V gene TRBV7-2; perhaps TRBD1 as D (5 bases). V dropped 1 base and J dropped 9 bases, with 13 bases sitting between them. Per germline, CDR1 SGHTA and CDR2 FQGNSA. CDR3 length: 15 amino acids. The chain's CDR3 is CASSLVDMGRSPLHF. The CDR3 DNA reads TGTGCCAGCAGCTTAGTGGACATGGGGCGTTCACCCCTCCACTTT.

The rearrangement joins TRBV9 to TRBJ2-5; possible D gene TRBD2, 6 bases. Trimming left V 4 bases short and J 3 bases short, with 10 bases between. The CDR3 sequence is 13 residues long. Per germline, CDR1 SGDLS and CDR2 YYNGEE. The CDR3 DNA reads as TGTGCCAGCAGCACGGGGGTGAAAGAGACCCAGTACTTC. Translated: CASSTGVKETQYF.

This sequence joins TRBV27 and TRBJ1-2; D unresolved. The CDR3 consists of 14 residues. V was clipped by 2 bases and J by 4 bases, with 11 bases between them. The germline V gene has CDR1 MNHEY and CDR2 SMNVEV (reference sequence). As DNA, the CDR3 is TGTGCCAGCAGTTTAGAGGGAAAAGGCTATGGCTACACCTTC. This sequence encodes CASSLEGKGYGYTF.